The entry below describes one T cell receptor (beta chain). The antigen is unknown. The data derive from a study of blood T cells in healthy people across ages. On the study more broadly: Roughly one uniquely barcoded beta molecule per two T cells was captured. Findings of the study overall: When one million T cells were used, diversity estimates were thought to be underestimates. Per million T cells, TCR beta diversity dropped roughly linearly as age increased.

A second PCR of about 7 to 12 cycles used a sample-barcoded 5' primer and a J-beta primer mix. Every individual sample yielded 2.5 million or more paired-end reads (each containing CDR3). TCRdb processed the 5' RACE reads anew with MiXCR; each CDR3 protein has one entry. There are hundreds of thousands of distinct CDR3 sequences in the sample; around 31% occur only once, and 15% to 19% lies in the top ten. The CDR3 has 16 residues. In germline, CDR1 is MNHEY, CDR2 SVGEGT. The sequence derives from a woman of 80 years or more in good health. J is TRBJ2-5 and V is TRBV6-2 or TRBV6-3; the D gene is possibly TRBD2 (6 bases). The DNA end lines up better with TRBJ2-7; the J call may be wrong. The specimen sequenced was blood. Written as DNA, the CDR3 is TGTGCCAGCAGGCAGTGGCTAGCTGGAGGGCCCAACGAGCAGTACTTC. Translated, it gives CASRQWLAGGPNEQYF.